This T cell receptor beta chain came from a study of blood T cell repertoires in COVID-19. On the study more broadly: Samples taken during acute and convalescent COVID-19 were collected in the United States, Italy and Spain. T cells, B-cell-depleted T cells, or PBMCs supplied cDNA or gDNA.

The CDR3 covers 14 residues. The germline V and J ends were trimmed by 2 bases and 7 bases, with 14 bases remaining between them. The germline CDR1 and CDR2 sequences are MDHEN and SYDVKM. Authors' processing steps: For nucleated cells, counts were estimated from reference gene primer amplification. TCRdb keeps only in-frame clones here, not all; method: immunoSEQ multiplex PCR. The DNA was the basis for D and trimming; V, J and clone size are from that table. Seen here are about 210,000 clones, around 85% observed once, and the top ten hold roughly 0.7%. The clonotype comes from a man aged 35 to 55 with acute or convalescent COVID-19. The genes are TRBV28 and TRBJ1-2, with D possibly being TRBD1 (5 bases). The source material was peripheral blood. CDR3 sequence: CASSLTSGWGGYTF. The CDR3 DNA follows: TGTGCCAGCAGTTTAACTTCAGGGTGGGGTGGCTACACCTTC.